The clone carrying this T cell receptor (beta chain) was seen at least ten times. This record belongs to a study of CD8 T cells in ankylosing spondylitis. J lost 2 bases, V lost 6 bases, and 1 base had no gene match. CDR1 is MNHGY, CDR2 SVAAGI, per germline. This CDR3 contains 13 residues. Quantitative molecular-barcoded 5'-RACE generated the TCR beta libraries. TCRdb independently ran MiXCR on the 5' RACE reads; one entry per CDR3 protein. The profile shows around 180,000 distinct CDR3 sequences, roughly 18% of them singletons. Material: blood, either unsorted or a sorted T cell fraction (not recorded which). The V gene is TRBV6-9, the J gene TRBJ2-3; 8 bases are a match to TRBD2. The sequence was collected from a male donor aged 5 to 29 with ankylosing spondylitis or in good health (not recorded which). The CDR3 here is CASSGLATDTQYF. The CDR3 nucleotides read TGTGCCAGCAGCGGACTAGCCACAGATACGCAGTATTTT.